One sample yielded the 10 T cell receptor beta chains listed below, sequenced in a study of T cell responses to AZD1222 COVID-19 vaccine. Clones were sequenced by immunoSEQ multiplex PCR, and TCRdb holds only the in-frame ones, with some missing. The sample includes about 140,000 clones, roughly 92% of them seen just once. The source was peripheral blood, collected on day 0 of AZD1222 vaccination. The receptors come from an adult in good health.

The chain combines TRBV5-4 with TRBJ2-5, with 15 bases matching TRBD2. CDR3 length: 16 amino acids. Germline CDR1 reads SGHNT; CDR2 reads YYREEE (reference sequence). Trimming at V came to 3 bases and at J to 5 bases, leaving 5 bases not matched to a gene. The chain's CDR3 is CASSYRTSGGAETQYF. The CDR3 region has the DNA TGTGCCAGCAGCTACAGGACTAGCGGGGGGGCGGAGACCCAGTACTTC.

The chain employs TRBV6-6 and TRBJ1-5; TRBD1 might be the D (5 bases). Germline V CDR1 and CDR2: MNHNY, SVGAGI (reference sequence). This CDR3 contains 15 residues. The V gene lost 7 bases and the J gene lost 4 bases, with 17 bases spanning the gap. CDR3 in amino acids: CASNSGQLTNQPQHF. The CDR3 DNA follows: TGTGCCAGCAACTCGGGGCAGTTAACGAATCAGCCCCAGCATTTT.

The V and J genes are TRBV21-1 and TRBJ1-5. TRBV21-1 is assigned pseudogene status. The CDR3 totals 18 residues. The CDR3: CASSKVEEGRYSNQPQHF. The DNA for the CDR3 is TGTGCCAGCAGCAAAGTGGAAGAAGGACGGTATAGCAATCAGCCCCAGCATTTT.

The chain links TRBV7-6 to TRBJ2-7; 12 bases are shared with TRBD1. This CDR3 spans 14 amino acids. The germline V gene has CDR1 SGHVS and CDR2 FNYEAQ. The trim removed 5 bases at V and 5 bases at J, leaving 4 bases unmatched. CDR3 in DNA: TGTGCCAGCAGCCGAAGGGACAGGGGGCACGAGCAGTACTTC. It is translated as CASSRRDRGHEQYF.

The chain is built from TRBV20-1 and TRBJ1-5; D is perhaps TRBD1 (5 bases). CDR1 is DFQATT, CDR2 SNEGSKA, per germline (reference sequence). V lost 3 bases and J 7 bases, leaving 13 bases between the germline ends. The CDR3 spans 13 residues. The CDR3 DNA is TGCAGTGCTAGTCGGGGGTCGGGGCAGCCCCAGCATTTT. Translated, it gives CSASRGSGQPQHF.

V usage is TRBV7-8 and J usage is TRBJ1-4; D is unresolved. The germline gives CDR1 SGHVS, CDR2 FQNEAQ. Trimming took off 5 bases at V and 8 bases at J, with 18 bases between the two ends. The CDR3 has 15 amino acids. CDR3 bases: TGTGCCAGCAGCGTACTACAAGGATCTGGCGAAAAACTGTTTTTT. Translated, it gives CASSVLQGSGEKLFF.

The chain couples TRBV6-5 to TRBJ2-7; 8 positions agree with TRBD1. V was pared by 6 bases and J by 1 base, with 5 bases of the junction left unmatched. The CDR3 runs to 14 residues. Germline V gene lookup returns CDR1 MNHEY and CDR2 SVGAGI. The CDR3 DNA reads TGTGCCAGCAGCGCTGGGGACAGGTCCTACGAGCAGTACTTC. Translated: CASSAGDRSYEQYF.

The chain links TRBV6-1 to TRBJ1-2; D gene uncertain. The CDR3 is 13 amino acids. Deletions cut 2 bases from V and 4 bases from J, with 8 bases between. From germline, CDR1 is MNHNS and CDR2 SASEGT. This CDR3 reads CASSETYSYGYTF. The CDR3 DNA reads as TGTGCCAGCAGTGAAACGTACAGCTATGGCTACACCTTC.

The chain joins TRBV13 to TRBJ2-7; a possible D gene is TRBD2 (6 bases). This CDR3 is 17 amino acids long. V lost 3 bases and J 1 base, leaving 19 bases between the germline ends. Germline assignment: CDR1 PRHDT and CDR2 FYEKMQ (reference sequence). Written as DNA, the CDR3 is TGTGCCAGCAGCTTTAGTGGACCGGGGGTTCGGTCCTACGAGCAGTACTTC. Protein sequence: CASSFSGPGVRSYEQYF.

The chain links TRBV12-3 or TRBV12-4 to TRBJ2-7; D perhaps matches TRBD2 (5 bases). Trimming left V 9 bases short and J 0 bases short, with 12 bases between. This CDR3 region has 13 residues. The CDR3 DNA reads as TGTGCCAGTACGAGCGGAAGCTCCTACGAGCAGTACTTC. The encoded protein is CASTSGSSYEQYF.